This TCR beta chain was observed in a study of a mutant IDH1 vaccine in newly diagnosed glioma. Study at large: Males made up about 62% and females about 40% of treated patients, whose mean age was approximately 41 years. Whole-study results and caveats: The vaccine induced immune responses, and these occurred in 80% to 95% of patients.

This clone was recorded only once. Its antigen is not known. The repertoire was sequenced with immunoSEQ multiplex PCR; TCRdb's copy has only in-frame clones and lacks some. Here the sample spans just over 65,000 clones, over 75% being singletons. The CDR3 loop spans 14 amino acids. Germline V CDR1 and CDR2: LNHNV, YYDKDF (reference sequence). Losses at the gene ends were 2 bases for V and 8 bases for J; bases not matched to a gene: 2. Noted time point: week 23, last vaccination. Doses consisted of 300 ug of mutant IDH1 20-mer peptide each, paired with topical imiquimod. Source: PBMCs, taken from a glioma patient whose treatment included an IDH1 peptide vaccine. This TCR was sampled from a man aged 18 to 30 with glioma. The chain has TRBV15 and TRBJ1-6; TRBD1 matches at 8 bases. CDR3: CATSRQGADSPLHF. The CDR3 DNA reads as TGTGCCACCAGCAGACAGGGGGCGGATTCACCCCTCCACTTT.